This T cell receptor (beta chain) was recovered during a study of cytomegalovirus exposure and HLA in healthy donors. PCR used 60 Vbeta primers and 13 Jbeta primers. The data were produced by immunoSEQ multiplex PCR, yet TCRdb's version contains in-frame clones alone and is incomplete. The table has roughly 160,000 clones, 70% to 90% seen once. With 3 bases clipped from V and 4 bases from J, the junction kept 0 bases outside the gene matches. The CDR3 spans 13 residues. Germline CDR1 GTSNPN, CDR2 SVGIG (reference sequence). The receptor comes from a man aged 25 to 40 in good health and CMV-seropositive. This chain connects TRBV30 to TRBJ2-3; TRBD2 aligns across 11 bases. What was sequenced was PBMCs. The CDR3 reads CAWRLAGADTQYF. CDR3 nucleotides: TGTGCCTGGAGACTAGCGGGAGCAGATACGCAGTATTTT.